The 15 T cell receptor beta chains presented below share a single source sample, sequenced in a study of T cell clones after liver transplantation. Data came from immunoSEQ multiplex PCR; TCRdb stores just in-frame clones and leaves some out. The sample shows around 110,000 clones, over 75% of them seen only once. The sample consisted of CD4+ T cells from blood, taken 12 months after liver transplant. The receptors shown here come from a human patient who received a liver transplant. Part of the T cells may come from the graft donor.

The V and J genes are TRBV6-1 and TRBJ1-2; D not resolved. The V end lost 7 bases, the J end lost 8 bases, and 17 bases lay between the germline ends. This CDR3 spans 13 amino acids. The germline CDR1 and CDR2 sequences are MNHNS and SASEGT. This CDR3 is CASTPEKGGGYTF. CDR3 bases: TGTGCCAGCACGCCGGAGAAGGGAGGGGGCTACACCTTC.

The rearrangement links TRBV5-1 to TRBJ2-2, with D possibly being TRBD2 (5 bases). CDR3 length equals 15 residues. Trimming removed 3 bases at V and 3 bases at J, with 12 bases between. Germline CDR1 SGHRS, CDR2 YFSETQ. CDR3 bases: TGCGCCAGCAGCTCTACTAGGGCTCACACCGGGGAGCTGTTTTTT. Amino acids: CASSSTRAHTGELFF.

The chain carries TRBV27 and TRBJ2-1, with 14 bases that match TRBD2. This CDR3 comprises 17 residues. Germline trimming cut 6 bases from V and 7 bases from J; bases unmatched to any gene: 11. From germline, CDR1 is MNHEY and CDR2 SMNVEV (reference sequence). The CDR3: CASSSLGTSGRTNEQFF. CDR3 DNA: TGTGCCAGCAGCAGCCTCGGGACTAGCGGGAGAACAAATGAGCAGTTCTTC.

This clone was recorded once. The CDR3 DNA sequence: TGTGCCAGTACCTTTCTAGCGGGCACTGAAGCTTTCTTT. Its protein product is CASTFLAGTEAFF. The chain carries TRBV19 and TRBJ1-1; D gene ambiguous. The CDR3 loop spans 13 amino acids. Looked up from germline, CDR1 is LNHDA and CDR2 is SQIVND (reference sequence). V lost 7 bases and J 4 bases, leaving 13 bases between the germline ends.

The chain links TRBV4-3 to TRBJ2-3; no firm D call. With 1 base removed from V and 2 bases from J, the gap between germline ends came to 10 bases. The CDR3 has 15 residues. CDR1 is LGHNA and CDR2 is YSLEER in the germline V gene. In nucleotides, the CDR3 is TGCGCCAGCAGCCAAGGAAGGTCCTACACAGATACGCAGTATTTT. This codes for CASSQGRSYTDTQYF.

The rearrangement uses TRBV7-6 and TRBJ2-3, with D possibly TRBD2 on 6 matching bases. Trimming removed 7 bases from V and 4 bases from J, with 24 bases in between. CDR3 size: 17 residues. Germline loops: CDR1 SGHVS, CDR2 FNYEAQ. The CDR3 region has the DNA TGTGCCAGCAAGTATGGCTCCAGACTAGATGGCGCAGATACGCAGTATTTT. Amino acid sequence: CASKYGSRLDGADTQYF.

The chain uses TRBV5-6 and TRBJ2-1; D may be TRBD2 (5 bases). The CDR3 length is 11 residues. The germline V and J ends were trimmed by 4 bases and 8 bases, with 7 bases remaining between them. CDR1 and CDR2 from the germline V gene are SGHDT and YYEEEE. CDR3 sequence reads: CASSSSDEQFF. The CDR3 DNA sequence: TGTGCCAGCAGCAGTAGCGATGAGCAGTTCTTC.

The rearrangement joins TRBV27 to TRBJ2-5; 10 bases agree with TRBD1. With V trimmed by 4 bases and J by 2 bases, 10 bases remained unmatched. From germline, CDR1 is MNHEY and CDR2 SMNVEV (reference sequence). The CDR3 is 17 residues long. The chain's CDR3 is CASSSAGGQGYQETQYF. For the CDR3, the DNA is TGTGCCAGCAGTTCGGCGGGGGGACAGGGGTATCAAGAGACCCAGTACTTC.

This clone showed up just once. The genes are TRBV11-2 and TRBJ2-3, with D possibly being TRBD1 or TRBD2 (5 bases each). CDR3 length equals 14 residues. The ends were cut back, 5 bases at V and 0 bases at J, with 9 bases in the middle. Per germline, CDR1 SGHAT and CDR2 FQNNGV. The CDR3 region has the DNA TGTGCCAGCAGCCGGGGCCCTAGCACAGATACGCAGTATTTT. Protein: CASSRGPSTDTQYF.

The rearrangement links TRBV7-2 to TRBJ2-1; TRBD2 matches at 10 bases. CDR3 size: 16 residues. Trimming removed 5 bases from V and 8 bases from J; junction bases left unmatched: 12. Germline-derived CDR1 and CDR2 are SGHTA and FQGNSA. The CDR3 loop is CASSLYSSGSGYEQFF. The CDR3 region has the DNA TGTGCCAGCAGCCTATACTCTAGCGGGAGTGGCTATGAGCAGTTCTTC.

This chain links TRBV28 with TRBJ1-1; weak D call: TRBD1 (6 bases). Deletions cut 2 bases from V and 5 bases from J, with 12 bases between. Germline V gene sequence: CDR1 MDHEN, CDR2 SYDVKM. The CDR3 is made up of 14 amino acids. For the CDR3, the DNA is TGTGCCAGCAGTTTACCAGGGGCGAGGACTGAAGCTTTCTTT. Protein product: CASSLPGARTEAFF.

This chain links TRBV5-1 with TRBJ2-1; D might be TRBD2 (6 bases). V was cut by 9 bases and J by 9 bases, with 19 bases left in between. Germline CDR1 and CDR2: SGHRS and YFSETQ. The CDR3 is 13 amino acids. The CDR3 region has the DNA TGCGCCACCCAGACTGGGCAGGGAGGTGAGCAGTTCTTC. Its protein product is CATQTGQGGEQFF. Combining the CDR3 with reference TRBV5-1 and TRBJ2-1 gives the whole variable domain KAGVTQTPRYLIKTRGQQVTLSCSPISGHRSVSWYQQTPGQGLQFLFEYFSETQRNKGNFPGRFSGRQFSNSRSEMNVSTLELGDSALYLCATQTGQGGEQFFGPGTRLTVL.

Here the CDR3 DNA reads TGTGCCAGTAGTTCGCCAAGTTATGGCTACACCTTC. It codes for CASSSPSYGYTF. The rearrangement uses TRBV19 and TRBJ1-2; no clear D. Germline V lookup: CDR1 LNHDA, CDR2 SQIVND (reference sequence). The CDR3 covers 12 residues. Trimming took off 5 bases at V and 5 bases at J, with 9 bases between the two ends. The full variable domain, rest sourced from reference TRBV19 and TRBJ1-2, is DGGITQSPKYLFRKEGQNVTLSCEQNLNHDAMYWYRQDPGQGLRLIYYSQIVNDFQKGDIAEGYSVSREKKESFPLTVTSAQKNPTAFYLCASSSPSYGYTFGSGTRLTVV.

The CDR3 here is CASSSTGWYNEQFF. CDR3 in DNA: TGTGCCAGCAGCTCAACGGGATGGTACAATGAGCAGTTCTTC. The chain joins TRBV9 to TRBJ2-1, with a weak D call TRBD2 (5 bases). Germline lookup yields CDR1 SGDLS and CDR2 YYNGEE. This CDR3 comprises 14 residues. V lost 4 bases, J lost 4 bases, and 12 bases lay in between.

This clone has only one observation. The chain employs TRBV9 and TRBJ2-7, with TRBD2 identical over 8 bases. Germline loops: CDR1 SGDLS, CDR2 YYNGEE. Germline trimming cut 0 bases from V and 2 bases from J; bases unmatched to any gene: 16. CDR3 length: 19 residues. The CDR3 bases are TGTGCCAGCAGCGTAGACCCTGGTGGTAGCGGGATCTTGGCCTACGAGCAGTACTTC. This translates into CASSVDPGGSGILAYEQYF.